This paragraph reports one T cell receptor beta chain. Its antigen is not identified. This specimen belongs to a study of T cell repertoires in cytomegalovirus infection. Findings and limits, study-wide: Summed frequency of public TCR beta families distinguished CMV carriers with the relevant HLA.

The germline V and J ends were trimmed by 5 bases and 6 bases, with 14 bases remaining between them. CDR1 and CDR2 from the germline V gene are KGHSH and LQKENI. The CDR3 has 13 amino acids. TCRdb ran MiXCR on the reads and lists one entry per CDR3 protein. The table has around 450,000 distinct CDR3 sequences, under 40% seen once. The chain has TRBV18 and TRBJ2-7, with a weak D call TRBD2 (5 bases). Sample: PBMCs. The receptor's source is a human donor in good health (CMV status not recorded). Some clones in this sample may be carry-over from other donors' samples. The CDR3 coding sequence is TGTGCCAGCTCATACGGGGTCCGTGGCGAGCAGTACTTC. This translates into CASSYGVRGEQYF.